This entry lists 27 T cell receptor beta chains sequenced from one sample in a study of HIV-infected patients and healthy controls. About 500 ng RNA was reverse transcribed with alpha and beta constant-region primers. Each of the alpha and beta chains got its own library through chain-specific third strand synthesis with indices. MiXCR, run by TCRdb on the 5' RACE reads, gives a single entry per CDR3 protein. The sample includes around 20,000 distinct CDR3 sequences, 12% of them seen just once. No cell fractionation was done, so the repertoire covers all unsorted peripheral blood T cells. The specimen sequenced was blood. The receptors originated from an adult in good health.

This clonotype counts as medium-sized. The rearrangement links TRBV27 to TRBJ1-2; tentative D call: TRBD1 (6 bases). The germline gives CDR1 MNHEY, CDR2 SMNVEV (reference sequence). CDR3 length equals 17 residues. V shed 3 bases and J shed 0 bases, with 17 bases lying between them. CDR3: CASSFRSPTGSNYGYTF. As DNA, the CDR3 is TGTGCCAGCAGTTTCAGGTCTCCGACAGGTTCTAACTATGGCTACACCTTC.

This clonotype was detected ten times or more. This chain connects TRBV9 to TRBJ2-5; D may be TRBD1 or TRBD2 (5 bases each). This CDR3 region has 14 residues. With 3 bases removed from V and 3 bases from J, the gap between germline ends came to 12 bases. CDR1 and CDR2 from the germline V gene are SGDLS and YYNGEE. In DNA, the CDR3 is TGTGCCAGCAGCGGGGGACGGACGAAAGAGACCCAGTACTTC. Amino acids: CASSGGRTKETQYF. The whole variable domain, remainder taken from reference TRBV9 and TRBJ2-5, is DSGVTQTPKHLITATGQRVTLRCSPRSGDLSVYWYQQSLDQGLQFLIQYYNGEERAKGNILERFSAQQFPDLHSELNLSSLELGDSALYFCASSGGRTKETQYFGPGTRLLVL.

This clonotype was counted many times. The V call is TRBV7-9, the J call TRBJ2-5; 9 bases agree with TRBD2. This CDR3 comprises 15 residues. Germline CDR1 and CDR2: SEHNR and FQNEAQ (reference sequence). J lost 8 bases, V lost 0 bases, and 7 bases had no gene match. The CDR3: CASSLAFASGVTQYF. As DNA, the CDR3 is TGTGCCAGCAGCTTAGCATTCGCTAGCGGGGTAACCCAGTACTTC.

This clonotype was recorded at least ten times. The rearrangement joins TRBV6-6 to TRBJ1-2; 8 bases align to TRBD1. Germline values: CDR1 MNHNY, CDR2 SVGAGI (reference sequence). This CDR3 region has 14 residues. V lost 6 bases and J lost 7; bases outside the gene matches: 10. CDR3 coding DNA: TGTGCCAGCAGCCCCGGACAGGGTGGGGGTGGCTACACCTTC. Protein: CASSPGQGGGGYTF.

This clonotype was detected a few times. This rearrangement joins TRBV12-3 or TRBV12-4 to TRBJ2-7; no definite D call. Trimming shortened V by 5 bases and J by 7 bases, and 15 bases separated the two germline ends. The CDR3 has 13 amino acids. The CDR3 here is CASSVSGLWEQYF. For the CDR3, the DNA is TGTGCCAGCAGTGTCTCAGGCCTTTGGGAGCAGTACTTC.

This clonotype qualifies as medium-sized. The chain uses TRBV2 and TRBJ1-4, with a possible D match to TRBD1 (5 bases). Trimming took off 5 bases at V and 7 bases at J, with 11 bases between the two ends. The length of the CDR3 is 13 residues. Germline V gives CDR1 SNHLY, CDR2 FYNNEI. The CDR3 here is CASSWQGGEKLFF. The DNA of the CDR3 is TGTGCCAGCAGTTGGCAGGGTGGTGAAAAACTGTTTTTT.

This clonotype came up a few times. The genes are TRBV20-1 and TRBJ2-3; TRBD1 might be the D (6 bases). The CDR3 covers 13 residues. Germline V gene sequence: CDR1 DFQATT, CDR2 SNEGSKA (reference sequence). Deletions cut 6 bases from V and 4 bases from J, with 14 bases between. CDR3 DNA sequence: TGCAGTGCCCCTGGGCAGGGGTCAGATACGCAGTATTTT. It translates to CSAPGQGSDTQYF.

Relative to its sample, this clonotype is medium-sized. This sequence joins TRBV29-1 and TRBJ1-4; D remains ambiguous. The CDR3 runs 13 residues. Germline V gene lookup returns CDR1 SQVTM and CDR2 ANQGSEA. V dropped 7 bases and J dropped 4 bases, with 13 bases sitting between them. The CDR3 coding sequence is TGCAGCGCCCTTCAGGCCCTTAATGAAAAACTGTTTTTT. Translation gives CSALQALNEKLFF.

This clonotype was recorded many times. The chain carries TRBV9 and TRBJ2-7, with 8 bases that match TRBD1. Germline values: CDR1 SGDLS, CDR2 YYNGEE. V dropped 0 bases and J dropped 7; count of bases not matched to a gene: 9. CDR3 length: 15 amino acids. The CDR3 here is CASSVGVVRGQEQYF. CDR3 DNA sequence: TGTGCCAGCAGCGTAGGTGTCGTCAGGGGGCAAGAGCAGTACTTC.

CDR3 region: CASSLGYGGSETQYF. The CDR3, as DNA: TGCGCCAGCAGCTTGGGGTACGGAGGTTCAGAGACCCAGTACTTC. V usage is TRBV5-1 and J usage is TRBJ2-5, with a possible D match to TRBD2 (5 bases). Trimming took off 0 bases at V and 4 bases at J, with 13 bases between the two ends. CDR1 SGHRS and CDR2 YFSETQ come from the germline V gene. This CDR3 spans 15 amino acids.

This clonotype was observed at least ten times. The J gene is TRBJ2-2, the V gene TRBV11-1, with D unresolved. CDR1 SGHAT and CDR2 FQDESV come from the germline V gene (reference sequence). This CDR3 has 11 amino acids. V lost 8 bases and J lost 7, with 8 bases in between. CDR3 region: CASGGSGELFF. CDR3 bases: TGTGCCAGCGGCGGCAGCGGGGAGCTGTTTTTT.

This clonotype was seen ten or more times. The genes are TRBV7-3 and TRBJ2-6, with D perhaps matching TRBD1 (6 bases). The V and J ends lost 2 bases and 3 bases respectively, with 8 bases between them. Germline V gene lookup returns CDR1 SGHTA and CDR2 FQGTGA. This CDR3 contains 15 residues. CDR3 DNA sequence: TGTGCCAGCAGCTTAGCAGGGGTTGGGGCCAACGTCCTGACTTTC. Translation: CASSLAGVGANVLTF.

In this sample, this clonotype turned up many times. This rearrangement joins TRBV28 to TRBJ2-7, with 10 bases aligning to TRBD2. The CDR3 runs 15 residues. V shed 6 bases and J 0 bases; nucleotides not matched to a gene: 5. Germline CDR1 and CDR2: MDHEN and SYDVKM. The CDR3 nucleotides read TGTGCCAGCAGCCAAGCTAGCGGGGGCTCCTACGAGCAGTACTTC. This encodes CASSQASGGSYEQYF.

This clonotype occurred a few times. The J gene is TRBJ2-7, the V gene TRBV6-1, with 7 bases identical to TRBD1. Germline CDR1 and CDR2: MNHNS and SASEGT. The V and J ends lost 1 base and 0 bases, in that order; junction bases with no gene match: 3. The CDR3 sequence is 15 residues long. This chain's CDR3 is CASSEETGFSYEQYF. The CDR3 DNA follows: TGTGCCAGCAGTGAAGAGACAGGGTTCTCCTACGAGCAGTACTTC.

The chain has TRBV9 and TRBJ1-3, with no clear D. Trimming took 4 bases from V and 2 from J, leaving 10 bases between them. Germline V gene sequence: CDR1 SGDLS, CDR2 YYNGEE. The length of the CDR3 is 14 residues. CDR3: CASSFRTAGNTIYF. The DNA for the CDR3 is TGTGCCAGCAGCTTTAGGACTGCTGGAAACACCATATATTTT.

This clonotype was observed at least ten times. The chain joins TRBV7-2 to TRBJ1-1, with a weak D call TRBD1 (5 bases). The CDR3 runs 15 residues. Germline lookup yields CDR1 SGHTA and CDR2 FQGNSA. Trimming cost V 4 bases and J 6 bases, with 18 bases left between them. CDR3 bases: TGTGCCAGCAGCTCAGCAGGGACGGCTCGGGCTGAAGCTTTCTTT. It encodes CASSSAGTARAEAFF. Using reference TRBV7-2 and TRBJ1-1 for the parts outside the CDR3, the full variable domain is GAGVSQSPSNKVTEKGKDVELRCDPISGHTALYWYRQSLGQGLEFLIYFQGNSAPDKSGLPSDRFSAERTGGSVSTLTIQRTQQEDSAVYLCASSSAGTARAEAFFGQGTRLTVV.

This clonotype qualifies as medium-sized (0.01 to 0.1%). V is TRBV20-1 and J is TRBJ1-2; D is uncertain. The CDR3 totals 12 residues. Germline values: CDR1 DFQATT, CDR2 SNEGSKA (reference sequence). The V gene lost 1 base and the J gene lost 10 bases, with 13 bases spanning the gap. DNA for the CDR3: TGCAGTGCTAGAGTACGTACAGAATCCTACACCTTC. This sequence encodes CSARVRTESYTF.

This clonotype counts as large. The chain employs TRBV30 and TRBJ2-2; possibly TRBD2 for D (5 bases). V was cut by 5 bases and J by 8 bases, with 12 bases left in between. The CDR3 is 12 residues long. Per the germline V gene, CDR1 is GTSNPN and CDR2 is SVGIG (reference sequence). The CDR3 reads CAWGREPGELFF. CDR3 in DNA: TGTGCCTGGGGACGGGAACCGGGGGAGCTGTTTTTT.

A note on this clonotype: This could be a read error, since a much larger clone is one nucleotide away. V and J are TRBV4-3 and TRBJ1-2, with a possible D match to TRBD1 (5 bases). Trimming left V 3 bases short and J 8 bases short, with 13 bases between. The V gene's germline CDR1 is LGHNA and CDR2 YSLEER. CDR3 length: 13 amino acids. The CDR3 coding sequence is TGCGCCAGCAGCCATGACAGAAATTACGGCTACACCTTC. This translates into CASSHDRNYGYTF.

This clonotype was picked up many times. This chain uses TRBV20-1 with TRBJ1-2; no clear D. CDR3 size: 11 residues. CDR1 and CDR2 (germline): DFQATT, SNEGSKA (reference sequence). The chain's CDR3 is CGTRFNYGYTF. The CDR3, as DNA: TGCGGAACCAGGTTCAACTATGGCTACACCTTC.

The chain uses TRBV5-4 and TRBJ2-5; no definite D call. Germline assignment: CDR1 SGHNT and CDR2 YYREEE (reference sequence). V was cut by 2 bases and J by 0 bases, with 8 bases left in between. The CDR3 extends over 14 amino acids. The CDR3 DNA is TGTGCCAGCAGCTTAGGACGGAACCAAGAGACCCAGTACTTC. This sequence encodes CASSLGRNQETQYF. Combining the CDR3 with reference TRBV5-4 and TRBJ2-5 gives the whole variable domain ETGVTQSPTHLIKTRGQQVTLRCSSQSGHNTVSWYQQALGQGPQFIFQYYREEENGRGNFPPRFSGLQFPNYSSELNVNALELDDSALYLCASSLGRNQETQYFGPGTRLLVL.

This rearrangement joins TRBV3-1 to TRBJ1-6, with D unclear. The germline V gene encodes CDR1 LGHDT and CDR2 YNNKEL (reference sequence). The V and J ends lost 4 bases and 8 bases respectively, with 12 bases between them. The CDR3 totals 14 residues. The CDR3 nucleotides read TGTGCCAGCAGCCGTGCCCCCCGTGATTCACCCCTCCACTTT. Translating it yields CASSRAPRDSPLHF.

This clonotype was counted at least ten times. The chain recombines TRBV5-1 with TRBJ1-1; tentatively, D is TRBD1 (6 bases). Between the trimmed V and J ends, which lost 4 bases and 2 bases, there was a span of 15 bases. CDR1 SGHRS and CDR2 YFSETQ come from the germline V gene. This CDR3 is built from 15 residues. The CDR3 sequence is CASSQAGEGNTEAFF. DNA of the CDR3: TGCGCCAGCAGCCAAGCAGGGGAAGGAAACACTGAAGCTTTCTTT.

This clonotype came up many times. The V gene is TRBV5-1, the J gene TRBJ2-1, with 12 bases fitting TRBD2. Per germline, CDR1 SGHRS and CDR2 YFSETQ. The junction had 3 bases not matched to a gene; V was cut back by 1 base and J by 4 bases. The CDR3 covers 16 residues. CDR3 amino acids: CASSLTSGGSYNEQFF. Written as DNA, the CDR3 is TGCGCCAGCAGCTTGACTAGCGGGGGGTCATACAATGAGCAGTTCTTC.

This clonotype has ten or more counts. The rearrangement links TRBV3-1 to TRBJ2-3; tentatively, D is TRBD1 (5 bases). Germline-derived CDR1 and CDR2 are LGHDT and YNNKEL (reference sequence). The CDR3 loop spans 15 amino acids. V gave up 4 bases and J gave up 3 bases, with 14 bases separating them. The CDR3 protein is CASSRRLGRTDTQYF. As DNA, the CDR3 is TGTGCCAGCAGCCGAAGACTGGGGCGGACAGATACGCAGTATTTT.

This clonotype was found many times. The chain has TRBV7-9 and TRBJ2-2; D unclear. Trimming took off 5 bases at V and 7 bases at J, with 8 bases between the two ends. CDR3 length: 12 amino acids. The germline gives CDR1 SEHNR, CDR2 FQNEAQ (reference sequence). CDR3 in amino acids: CASSPRVGELFF. The CDR3 DNA is TGTGCCAGCAGCCCTCGAGTCGGGGAGCTGTTTTTT.

This clonotype was counted between two and nine times. V usage is TRBV2 and J usage is TRBJ1-5, with 8 bases lining up with TRBD1. Germline trimming cut 10 bases from V and 2 bases from J; bases unmatched to any gene: 7. Germline CDR1 is SNHLY and CDR2 is FYNNEI. This CDR3 contains 14 residues. The CDR3 DNA reads TGTGCCACCAGCAAACAGGGGGGCAATCAGCCCCAGCATTTT. As protein: CATSKQGGNQPQHF.